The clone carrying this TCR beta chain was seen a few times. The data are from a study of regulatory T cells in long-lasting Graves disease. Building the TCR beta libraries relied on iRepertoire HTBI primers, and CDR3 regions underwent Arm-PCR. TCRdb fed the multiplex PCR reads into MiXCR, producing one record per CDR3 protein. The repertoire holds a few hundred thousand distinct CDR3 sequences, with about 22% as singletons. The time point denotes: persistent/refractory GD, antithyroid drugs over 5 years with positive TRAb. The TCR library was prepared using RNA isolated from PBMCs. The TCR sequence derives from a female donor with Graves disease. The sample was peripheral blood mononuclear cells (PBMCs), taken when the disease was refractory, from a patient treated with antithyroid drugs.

CDR3 nucleotides: TGTGCCAGCAGTCCCCGACCGGGACAGGGCGTTTTCCCCTTTAATTCACCCCTCCACTTT. It codes for CASSPRPGQGVFPFNSPLHF. J is TRBJ1-6 and V is TRBV27, with 9 bases matching TRBD1. V lost 5 bases to trimming and J lost 6 bases; unmatched junction nucleotides: 20. Germline V gives CDR1 MNHEY, CDR2 SMNVEV (reference sequence). This CDR3 comprises 20 residues.